This TCR beta chain was identified during a study of shared clonotypes between healthy human individuals. V was shortened by 6 bases and J by 8 bases, with 21 bases between the two germline ends. In germline, CDR1 is SGHTA, CDR2 FQGNSA. This CDR3 spans 15 amino acids. Using immunoSEQ multiplex PCR, the repertoire was profiled, and TCRdb retains in-frame clones only, with some absent. The table records approximately 500,000 clones, about three quarters of them present only once. This chain links TRBV7-2 with TRBJ2-3; D gene ambiguous. This TCR derives from a woman aged 40 to 50 in good health. Some clones in this sample may be carry-over from other donors' samples. Sequencing input: PBMCs. DNA of the CDR3: TGTGCCAGCAGGCGCACAGCATTGATGACGCGTACGCAGTATTTT. Its translation: CASRRTALMTRTQYF.